This T cell receptor beta chain originates from a study of cytomegalovirus exposure and HLA in healthy donors (dated by TCRdb to between 2016 and 2019). Looking at the study overall: An earlier analysis of several hundred of the donors reported 250 to 300 Gb of sequence data and roughly 100 million unique TCR beta sequences from roughly 200 million T cells. A separate validation cohort of roughly 120 different subjects was used in addition to the roughly 670-subject first cohort. Using immunosequencing, the study profiled T cell repertoires from around 680 subjects and related those repertoires to cytomegalovirus serostatus. In a later genetic analysis, genome-wide SNP genotypes for 398 of the 666 donors were used, and that subset was treated as a discovery cohort. The genetic ancestry cluster associated with self-reported Caucasian donors included over 80% of the 350 to 500 genotyped donors. Among around 400 genotyped donors of the cohort, an average of approximately 240,000 unique TCR beta nucleotide sequences was sequenced per donor, of which about 18% were non-productive. To predict cytomegalovirus infection status, the study brought together high-throughput TCR immunosequencing, statistical association of individual TCRs with disease status, and machine learning. HLA typing included class I and class II loci at four-digit resolution. A later analysis re-analyzed previously published TCR beta repertoires from roughly 690 donors and added high-resolution HLA genotyping to study TCR occurrence patterns. Typing coverage varied by locus: about 620-640 donors for A, B, C, DRB1 and DQB1; approximately 500 for DQA1; more than 600 for DPA1; roughly 450 for DPB1. Donor age, sex, ethnicity and CMV serostatus were collected together with the repertoire data. All discovery cohort repertoires had been generated using a single sequencing platform. An early release covering 500 to 750 HLA-typed donors comprised 300 to 350 gigabases of sequencing data and some 79 million unique TCR sequences. Five DR-DQ haplotypes were treated as single units for association and clustering because of strong linkage in the cohort. The later analysis used no new phenotypic data to find candidate immune exposures, relying instead on TCR beta sequences and their occurrence across donors. An earlier analysis of about 620 of the donors applied high-throughput TCR beta sequencing to assess whether each TCR beta V gene segment acted as functional or pseudogenic. The study aimed to test whether signatures of past pathogen exposure could be identified by cataloging public T cell receptors.

The cohort consisted of 666 healthy bone marrow donors. Cohort members were all nominally healthy when sampled, although unrecorded immune exposures were likely present. The donor tested CMV seronegative, placing the donor among the roughly 400 seronegative members of the cohort. Every donor gave a peripheral blood sample, and the peripheral blood mononuclear cells from that sample were used for TCR beta sequencing. Genomic DNA was extracted from the blood cell samples with the Qiagen DNeasy Blood Extraction Kit. From cysteine to phenylalanine, the CDR3 is 15 amino acids long. Kept here is only the CDR3 DNA, which spans 45 bases and is read in frame from base 1. The germline V gene supplies CDR1 MDHEN and CDR2 SYDVKM. Here V drops 3 bases and J drops 5 bases, and the junction holds 5 bases not matched to any gene. Study-wide findings and limitations: Broadly in line with IMGT annotations, most TCR beta V segments showed up in productive rearrangements about 87% or about 30% of the time in an earlier analysis of several hundred of the donors. A further reported finding was that TCR beta sequences accurately predicted the HLA-A and HLA-B alleles for most subjects in the first cohort. Compared with equally common non-associated chains, HLA-associated TCR beta chains in a later analysis were more clonally expanded and had lower generation probabilities. In a later genetic analysis, fewer N-insertions in productive TCRs were reported among donors in an Asian-associated ancestry cluster than the roughly 710-donor mean. The classifier was reported to diagnose cytomegalovirus status with high specificity and sensitivity in both the original and validation cohorts. Roughly uniform sequencing depth across donors was assumed in presence/absence analyses, although this assumption may not hold. This cohort had only TCR beta chains sequenced, and the lack of alpha or paired-chain data limited which features could be detected. An association between a missense DCLRE1C variant and V-gene and J-gene trimming of TCR beta chains was found in a later genetic analysis and replicated in an independent cohort. Across donors, most TCR sequences were observed very rarely, whereas some public TCRs were present in many individuals. In a later analysis, 16,951 TCR beta sequences were associated with specific HLA alleles at a false discovery rate of 0.05. Assigning TCR associations to individual alleles was difficult when HLA alleles, especially DR and DQ, strongly co-occurred. A group of highly shared sequence variants was considered likely to be a technical artifact of the sequencing pipeline. Immune exposure information for the cohort was limited to CMV serostatus. Linkage disequilibrium might explain the correlated functional status among segregating V segments, but an unknown experimental factor could not be ruled out. The 87-base-pair reads could not distinguish some IMGT-functional V segments, including TRBV6-2 and TRBV6-3, so those segments were excluded. In the study, about 150 TCR beta chains were listed as associated with cytomegalovirus. Approximately 16 rarely observed V segments, including chromosome 9 orphons, were excluded from the earlier analysis of a few hundred of the donors because counts were too low. A later analysis reported that several top co-occurrence clusters appeared linked to parvovirus B19, influenza, CMV and Epstein-Barr virus. According to a later analysis, most CMV-associated TCR beta chains appeared to be HLA-restricted, and the HLA associations seemed to be driven largely by CMV exposure. In a later analysis, the rate of TCR association differed among HLA loci, with DRB1 alleles having the most associated TCRs and HLA-C alleles having the fewest. It was suggested by the authors that the approach could potentially be generalized to other disease states and immunological phenotypes. In vitro tests confirmed that a few of the cytomegalovirus-associated TCR beta chains recognize cytomegalovirus antigens. Because HLA typing was missing for some donors at each locus, association tests included only the typed subset.

Of note for this clone: It lacks a known antigen. The input lacks base qualities; no much larger clone sits a single base away.

Library prep was done by the immunoSEQ multiplex PCR assay. For the multiplex PCR, a mixture combining 60 forward primers for TCR Vbeta segments and 13 reverse primers for TCR Jbeta segments was used. A multiplex PCR assay on genomic DNA amplified the CDR3 region of rearranged TCR beta genes. The Illumina HiSeq System was used to sequence the amplified TCR beta libraries as 87-base-pair reads. Per the source publication's procedure: In a later analysis, around 80 million unique TCR beta chains were counted across the roughly 700 repertoires, and roughly 11 million of these chains were shared by at least two donors. To remove PCR and sequencing errors, raw reads were error-corrected and collapsed into unique sequences using a nearest-neighbor algorithm that merged closely related sequences. CDR3 sequences were aligned to IMGT reference sequences to assign V, D and J gene segments. Each retained sequence needed at least a six-nucleotide match to both a V gene segment and a J gene segment. Rearrangements were classified as productive when the CDR3 lacked stop codons and remained in frame with V and J, and all other rearrangements were classified as non-productive. Following IMGT convention, CDR3 was defined as the stretch from the second conserved V-encoded cysteine to the conserved J-encoded phenylalanine. Sequences without an unambiguous match to a single V gene segment were excluded from the earlier analysis of about 630 of the donors. An earlier analysis of 500 to 700 of the donors classified V segments as functional when productive rearrangements were above 56.7% and as segregating when the standard deviation between donors was above 5%. To diagnose cytomegalovirus status from the catalog of TCR beta chain sequences, a statistical classification framework was built. V and J gene assignment, in a later analysis, came from comparing TCR nucleotide sequences with IMGT/GENE-DB human TR gene sequences. A later analysis assigned CDR3 sequences and most-parsimonious VDJ recombination scenarios with the TCRdist pipeline. In a later analysis, every TCR beta chain was defined by the combination of its CDR3 amino acid sequence and its V-gene family, and reads without a unique V-gene family were dropped. In a later analysis, 450 to 600 highly shared, low-generation-probability nucleotide sequences were removed to address suspected cross-contamination and a sequencing artifact. In a later analysis, a clonal expansion index was calculated for each public chain from normalized within-repertoire ranks of inferred template counts. A later analysis computed generation probabilities with a VDJ recombination model fitted to out-of-frame rearrangements, and checked the results against IGoR. Hypergeometric tests were used in a later analysis to score TCR-TCR, TCR-HLA and TCR-CMV co-occurrence, with a repertoire-size bias correction applied to the TCR pairs. To estimate false discovery rates, a later analysis permuted the HLA or CMV assignments 20 times. In a later analysis, co-occurring TCRs were grouped using DBSCAN, and TCRdist sequence similarity was added for clustering within HLA-allele-positive subsets. Repertoires with fewer than 30,000 or more than 120,000 public chains, plus five repertoires with anomalous nucleotide sharing, were excluded from co-occurrence clustering. TCRdb took over this immuneACCESS table, retaining in-frame rearrangements with V and J assigned. Such tables are incomplete; in checked studies, under half of the missing clones stem from an unresolved V gene, and the remainder is unexplained. V and J calls and clone size are given by that table; D and trimming were obtained from the DNA. For this sample the table gives some 200,000 clones, of which 75% to 90% were detected only once. Together, the top ten hold 1.5% to 2% of the sample.

The chain employs TRBV28 and TRBJ2-2; a stretch of 8 junction bases matches TRBD1. The clonotype was recovered from a man between 50 and 59 years old in good health and CMV-seronegative. Material: PBMCs. The CDR3 sequence is CASSLDRAGTGELFF. The DNA sequence is given as TGTGCCAGCAGTTTGGACAGGGCGGGGACCGGGGAGCTGTTTTTT.